One and the same sample provided the 26 T cell receptor beta chains below, sequenced in a study of sequential checkpoint blockade in melanoma. Treatment of the sample: randomized to nivolumab then ipilimumab (arm A) or the reverse (arm B). Assay used: immunoSEQ multiplex PCR; TCRdb lists only in-frame clones, some missing. The table lists tens of thousands of clones, about 83% of them singletons. Sequencing used CD8+ T cells sorted from blood (inferred from file names), obtained from a patient given nivolumab and ipilimumab in sequence. The receptors were sampled from a human donor with melanoma.

A single count supports this clone. The rearrangement uses TRBV5-6 and TRBJ1-1; D gene uncertain. Between the trimmed V and J ends, which lost 3 bases and 5 bases, there was a span of 17 bases. CDR1 is SGHDT and CDR2 is YYEEEE in the germline V gene. The CDR3 spans 15 residues. The CDR3 region is CASSSQRPAKTEAFF. In DNA, the CDR3 is TGTGCCAGCAGCTCCCAGCGACCGGCGAAGACTGAAGCTTTCTTT. The full variable domain, in which reference TRBV5-6 and TRBJ1-1 provide the parts outside the CDR3, is DAGVTQSPTHLIKTRGQQVTLRCSPKSGHDTVSWYQQALGQGPQFIFQYYEEEERQRGNFPDRFSGHQFPNYSSELNVNALLLGDSALYLCASSSQRPAKTEAFFGQGTRLTVV.

The chain has TRBV6-5 and TRBJ1-1, with D uncertain. Germline V gives CDR1 MNHEY, CDR2 SVGAGI. Trimming took off 2 bases at V and 8 bases at J, with 9 bases between the two ends. CDR3 size: 12 residues. The CDR3 sequence is CASSYGRGEAFF. DNA for the CDR3: TGTGCCAGCAGTTACGGCCGGGGAGAAGCTTTCTTT.

The V and J genes are TRBV28 and TRBJ1-2, with D possibly TRBD1 on 6 matching bases. Germline loops: CDR1 MDHEN, CDR2 SYDVKM. Between the trimmed V and J ends, which lost 7 bases and 3 bases, there was a span of 27 bases. This CDR3 has 18 residues. The CDR3 is CASKPRVVARGRDYGYTF. CDR3 nucleotides: TGTGCCAGCAAACCCCGGGTTGTGGCGAGGGGGAGGGACTATGGCTACACCTTC.

This chain links TRBV27 with TRBJ2-1, with TRBD2 matching over 9 bases. The germline CDR1 and CDR2 sequences are MNHEY and SMNVEV (reference sequence). The CDR3 has 15 residues. V gave up 3 bases and J gave up 5 bases; unmatched junction bases: 5. The CDR3 here is CASSLAGGQHNEQFF. In DNA form, the CDR3 reads TGTGCCAGCAGTTTGGCGGGAGGGCAGCACAATGAGCAGTTCTTC.

The chain recombines TRBV5-6 with TRBJ2-3; 8 bases map to TRBD2. CDR1 and CDR2 from the germline V gene are SGHDT and YYEEEE. V lost 4 bases, J lost 3 bases, and 7 bases stayed unmatched. The CDR3 totals 15 residues. This CDR3 reads CASSPLGLGTDTQYF. CDR3 in DNA: TGTGCCAGCAGCCCGTTGGGACTAGGGACAGATACGCAGTATTTT.

With regard to this clone: A read error may produce the germline difference seen at one junction end. This chain uses TRBV11-2 with TRBJ2-1; 7 bases map to TRBD2. Germline V gene lookup returns CDR1 SGHAT and CDR2 FQNNGV. This CDR3 spans 11 amino acids. The CDR3 sequence: CASTLGLVQFF. In DNA form, the CDR3 reads TGTGCCAGCACCTTAGGACTAGTTCAGTTCTTC.

The rearrangement links TRBV19 to TRBJ2-2, with D unresolved. Germline V gives CDR1 LNHDA, CDR2 SQIVND (reference sequence). This CDR3 is built from 14 residues. V lost 1 base and J 2 bases, leaving 5 bases between the germline ends. The CDR3 loop reads CASSIGANTGELFF. The CDR3, as DNA: TGTGCCAGTAGTATAGGGGCCAACACCGGGGAGCTGTTTTTT.

The chain has TRBV7-6 and TRBJ2-3; TRBD2 matches 10 bases. The germline gives CDR1 SGHVS, CDR2 FNYEAQ. Trimming removed 0 bases from V and 5 bases from J; junction bases left unmatched: 8. The CDR3 is 17 residues long. CDR3 in DNA: TGTGCCAGCAGCTTAGCGAGGAAAAGCGGGAGGGGAGATACGCAGTATTTT. Translated: CASSLARKSGRGDTQYF.

The chain has TRBV28 and TRBJ2-7; tentative D call: TRBD1 (6 bases). The CDR3 extends over 14 amino acids. CDR1 and CDR2 from the germline V gene are MDHEN and SYDVKM. The V and J ends lost 2 bases and 3 bases respectively, with 11 bases between them. CDR3 DNA sequence: TGTGCCAGCAGTTTAAGTGGGACAAGCTACGAGCAGTACTTC. As protein: CASSLSGTSYEQYF.

This chain links TRBV11-2 with TRBJ2-7; D not certain. V was pared by 1 base and J by 3 bases, with 7 bases between. From germline, CDR1 is SGHAT and CDR2 FQNNGV. The CDR3 contains 13 residues. As DNA, the CDR3 is TGTGCCAGCAGCTTAGTAGCCAACTACGAGCAGTACTTC. Encoded protein: CASSLVANYEQYF.

This chain connects TRBV6-1 to TRBJ1-5; TRBD1 matches 7 bases. The CDR3 extends over 18 amino acids. CDR1 is MNHNS, CDR2 SASEGT, per germline. Germline trimming cut 3 bases from V and 1 base from J; bases unmatched to any gene: 12. CDR3 region: CASSEGQPAWLSNQPQHF. The DNA for the CDR3 is TGTGCCAGCAGTGAGGGACAGCCGGCTTGGCTGAGCAATCAGCCCCAGCATTTT.

The chain joins TRBV5-6 to TRBJ2-7; the match to TRBD2 covers 9 bases. CDR1 and CDR2 from the germline V gene are SGHDT and YYEEEE. V dropped 0 bases and J dropped 3; count of bases not matched to a gene: 4. This CDR3 contains 15 residues. This chain's CDR3 is CASSLGLAGHYEQYF. As DNA, the CDR3 is TGTGCCAGCAGCTTGGGTCTAGCGGGGCACTACGAGCAGTACTTC. Combining the CDR3 with reference TRBV5-6 and TRBJ2-7 gives the whole variable domain DAGVTQSPTHLIKTRGQQVTLRCSPKSGHDTVSWYQQALGQGPQFIFQYYEEEERQRGNFPDRFSGHQFPNYSSELNVNALLLGDSALYLCASSLGLAGHYEQYFGPGTRLTVT.

The chain links TRBV7-2 to TRBJ1-1; D is perhaps TRBD1 (5 bases). Deletions cut 1 base from V and 3 bases from J, with 21 bases between. Germline CDR1 and CDR2: SGHTA and FQGNSA. This CDR3 spans 18 amino acids. The CDR3 coding sequence is TGTGCCAGCAGCTTAGATAGTATTAAGCGGGGCCTCGACACTGAAGCTTTCTTT. Its translation: CASSLDSIKRGLDTEAFF.

There are a few counts of this clone. The chain has TRBV7-9 and TRBJ2-7; 7 bases align to TRBD1. V was clipped by 4 bases and J by 3 bases; unmatched bases: 9. The CDR3 has 15 amino acids. Germline V gene sequence: CDR1 SEHNR, CDR2 FQNEAQ (reference sequence). The CDR3 DNA follows: TGTGCCAGCAGCTGGACACAGGGGAAAGACTACGAGCAGTACTTC. The encoded protein is CASSWTQGKDYEQYF.

V gene TRBV5-1 combines with J gene TRBJ2-5; 9 bases fit TRBD2. From germline, CDR1 is SGHRS and CDR2 YFSETQ. This CDR3 has 16 residues. V was clipped by 4 bases and J by 2 bases; unmatched bases: 9. CDR3 nucleotides: TGCGCCAGCAGCGGCGGGACTAGCTGGGAACAAGAGACCCAGTACTTC. As protein: CASSGGTSWEQETQYF.

In DNA, the CDR3 is TGCGCCAGCAGCCAGGCAGGGGGCAATGAGCAGTTCTTC. This encodes CASSQAGGNEQFF. The chain employs TRBV4-1 and TRBJ2-1; 7 bases match TRBD1. This CDR3 comprises 13 residues. CDR1 and CDR2 from the germline V gene are MGHRA and YSYEKL. V gave up 3 bases and J gave up 6 bases; unmatched junction bases: 2.

The chain carries TRBV13 and TRBJ1-1, with a possible D match to TRBD1 (5 bases). V dropped 2 bases and J dropped 7 bases, with 8 bases sitting between them. CDR1 and CDR2 from the germline V gene are PRHDT and FYEKMQ (reference sequence). This CDR3 is 12 amino acids long. For the CDR3, the DNA is TGTGCCAGCAGCTTACAGCAGGGTGAAGCTTTCTTT. This translates into CASSLQQGEAFF. Together with reference TRBV13 and TRBJ1-1, the CDR3 gives the full variable domain: AAGVIQSPRHLIKEKRETATLKCYPIPRHDTVYWYQQGPGQDPQFLISFYEKMQSDKGSIPDRFSAQQFSDYHSELNMSSLELGDSALYFCASSLQQGEAFFGQGTRLTVV.

Sample share makes this clone medium-sized. This chain links TRBV5-1 with TRBJ2-5, with D hard to call. Per germline, CDR1 SGHRS and CDR2 YFSETQ. The V and J ends lost 0 bases and 2 bases respectively, with 8 bases between them. The CDR3 runs to 14 residues. CDR3 amino acids: CASSLEEWQETQYF. CDR3 nucleotides: TGCGCCAGCAGCTTGGAGGAGTGGCAAGAGACCCAGTACTTC.

The chain joins TRBV30 to TRBJ2-2, with D maybe TRBD2 (7 bases). There are 14 residues in the CDR3. V lost 2 bases, J lost 3 bases, and 10 bases lay in between. Per germline, CDR1 GTSNPN and CDR2 SVGIG (reference sequence). This CDR3 reads CAWSPGGHTGELFF. In DNA, the CDR3 is TGTGCCTGGAGTCCGGGGGGCCACACCGGGGAGCTGTTTTTT.

This clone was recorded only once. The CDR3, as DNA: TGTGCCAGTAGTGAGTCATACGGGAACACTGAAGCTTTCTTT. As protein: CASSESYGNTEAFF. The chain combines TRBV19 with TRBJ1-1; D remains unclear. Germline-derived CDR1 and CDR2 are LNHDA and SQIVND (reference sequence). The CDR3 totals 14 residues. V lost 5 bases and J lost 1, with 11 bases in between.

In DNA, the CDR3 is TGTGCCAGCAGACCAGAGAGGGGGCATTACGAGCAGTACTTC. Its protein product is CASRPERGHYEQYF. The gene calls are TRBV7-8 and TRBJ2-7, with TRBD1 matching over 7 bases. The CDR3 covers 14 residues. Germline CDR1 reads SGHVS; CDR2 reads FQNEAQ. V trimming: 6 bases; J trimming: 4 bases; junction bases outside the gene matches: 9.

The V gene is TRBV27, the J gene TRBJ1-1; no definite D call. Trimming pared 4 bases from V and 0 bases from J, leaving 12 bases between. Germline V lookup: CDR1 MNHEY, CDR2 SMNVEV (reference sequence). There are 15 residues in the CDR3. CDR3 protein: CASSSRFILNTEAFF. In DNA form, the CDR3 reads TGTGCCAGCAGTTCCCGGTTTATTTTGAACACTGAAGCTTTCTTT.

This clone was detected only once. The genes are TRBV6-6 and TRBJ2-5, with a weak D call TRBD2 (7 bases). The J call may be mistaken, given a closer DNA end match to TRBJ2-7. CDR1 is MNHNY and CDR2 is SVGAGI in the germline V gene (reference sequence). This CDR3 is built from 13 residues. CDR3 sequence: CASSYEGGDEQYF. CDR3 DNA sequence: TGTGCCAGCAGTTACGAGGGGGGGGACGAGCAGTACTTC.

Written as DNA, the CDR3 is TGCGCCAGCAGGTCACTCCTACACAGGGGGCAGAATTCACCCCTCCACTTT. Its translation: CASRSLLHRGQNSPLHF. The chain has TRBV5-1 and TRBJ1-6; 9 bases map to TRBD1. The CDR3 totals 17 residues. CDR1 is SGHRS, CDR2 YFSETQ, per germline. Losses at the gene ends were 5 bases for V and 7 bases for J; bases not matched to a gene: 13.

About this clone: At the DNA level, this CDR3 is encoded by other sequences in the same sample as well. The gene calls are TRBV2 and TRBJ1-1, with D perhaps matching TRBD1 (5 bases). Trimming removed 5 bases at V and 2 bases at J, with 9 bases between. The CDR3 is made up of 13 amino acids. Germline V gene data show CDR1 as SNHLY and CDR2 as FYNNEI. In nucleotides, the CDR3 is TGTGCCAGCAGTTCGACAGACAACACTGAAGCTTTCTTT. It yields the protein CASSSTDNTEAFF.

The chain has TRBV2 and TRBJ2-1; TRBD2 agrees at 9 bases. CDR3 length: 16 residues. The ends lost 6 bases at V and 8 bases at J; junction bases unmatched: 14. Germline CDR1 and CDR2: SNHLY and FYNNEI. The CDR3 is CASSGKPGTSLDEQFF. In DNA form, the CDR3 reads TGTGCCAGCAGCGGGAAACCCGGGACTAGCTTAGATGAGCAGTTCTTC.